The present entry profiles one T cell receptor (beta chain) with its context. Its antigen is still unknown. This CDR3 comprises 14 residues. V lost 7 bases and J lost 4, with 16 bases in between. Germline loops: CDR1 MGHDK, CDR2 SYGVNS. This sample is drawn from a study of PD-1 blockade in mismatch repair-deficient tumors. Study information: Patients had approximately 13 mismatch repair-deficient cancer types, all previously treated and progressing. General study results and limits: Tumor-resident clones, often undetectable pretreatment in blood, expanded then contracted after pembrolizumab.

TCRdb's copy holds only in-frame clones and misses some; the assay was immunoSEQ multiplex PCR. The sample carries around 50,000 clones, around 73% recorded once. Every patient had mismatch repair deficiency by PCR or immunohistochemistry. A few pembrolizumab responders had their TCRs sequenced. The sequencing used peripheral blood, collected 4 weeks after starting pembrolizumab. This rearrangement joins TRBV25-1 to TRBJ1-1; D is undetermined. This receptor was identified in an adult with mismatch repair-deficient cancer. CDR3 sequence (DNA): TGTGCCAGCAAATTGTCCAGCCGCGGCACTGAAGCTTTCTTT. Its translation: CASKLSSRGTEAFF. The full variable domain, with the rest looked up from reference TRBV25-1 and TRBJ1-1, is EADIYQTPRYLVIGTGKKITLECSQTMGHDKMYWYQQDPGMELHLIHYSYGVNSTEKGDLSSESTVSRIRTEHFPLTLESARPSHTSQYLCASKLSSRGTEAFFGQGTRLTVV.